One TCR beta chain is described in this entry. The data were obtained in a study of T cell changes during pregnancy in multiple sclerosis. Assay used: immunoSEQ multiplex PCR; TCRdb lists only in-frame clones, some missing. The repertoire has around 40,000 clones, about 92% of them found once; the top ten carry about 8.3%. J lost 3 bases, V lost 5 bases, and 8 bases had no gene match. The CDR3 contains 15 residues. Germline CDR1 is MNHEY and CDR2 is SVGAGI. This receptor was obtained from a female donor with multiple sclerosis, enrolled in a pregnancy study. This specimen consisted of CD8+ T cells from peripheral blood mononuclear cells, obtained in the third trimester of pregnancy. The chain combines TRBV6-5 with TRBJ2-7; 9 nucleotides line up with TRBD1. CDR3 in DNA: TGTGCCAGCAGTCAGCGGACAGGGGAGGGCTACGAGCAGTACTTC. Translating gives CASSQRTGEGYEQYF.